This T cell receptor (beta chain) was sequenced in a study of shared clonotypes between healthy human individuals. Overall study: Serving as donors were two women and a few men, whose ages spanned 18 to 49. Whole-study findings and limits: Donor clonotype sharing was expected to depend on sequencing depth.

Sorted-subset replicate PCRs used about 200 ng of genomic DNA. This amount corresponded to about 29,000 T cell genomes. Using immunoSEQ multiplex PCR, the repertoire was profiled, and TCRdb retains in-frame clones only, with some absent. The data hold some 200,000 clones, with 85% to 95% observed a single time. V lost 7 bases and J 13 bases, leaving 14 bases between the germline ends. The CDR3 loop spans 10 amino acids. CDR1 is SQVTM, CDR2 ANQGSEA, per germline. A note on this clone: Its target is unknown.

The receptor was derived from a woman aged 25-40 years in good health. Sequenced: naive CD4+ T cells sorted from blood. Subset reported: CD45RA+ positively selected. The chain combines TRBV29-1 with TRBJ2-1; D is perhaps TRBD1 (6 bases). This chain's CDR3 is CSGAGTTQFF. The CDR3 DNA follows: TGCAGCGGGGCCGGGACAACTCAGTTCTTC.